This passage covers 21 T cell receptor beta chains from one sample sequenced in a study of T cells in localized non-small cell lung cancer. Assay: immunoSEQ multiplex PCR; the TCRdb copy retains only in-frame clones and omits some. The sample yields tens of thousands of clones, roughly 87% seen once. Specimen: peripheral blood mononuclear cells, collected before any cancer treatment. Receptors originate from a man aged 40 to 70 with stage III lung adenocarcinoma.

The chain joins TRBV6-5 to TRBJ1-6; no reliable D call. The V end was cut by 6 bases, the J end by 5 bases, with 11 bases between. The CDR3 extends over 14 amino acids. Germline V gene lookup returns CDR1 MNHEY and CDR2 SVGAGI. CDR3 sequence reads: CASRDWADNSPLHF. The CDR3 bases are TGTGCCAGCAGGGACTGGGCCGATAATTCACCCCTCCACTTT.

The chain is built from TRBV11-2 and TRBJ1-3; tentatively, D is TRBD1 (5 bases). The V end lost 4 bases, the J end lost 0 bases, and 16 bases lay between the germline ends. The length of the CDR3 is 17 residues. From germline, CDR1 is SGHAT and CDR2 FQNNGV. In nucleotides, the CDR3 is TGTGCCAGCAGCTCTCCGGGACGGAAGACCTCTGGAAACACCATATATTTT. Residues: CASSSPGRKTSGNTIYF.

This chain connects TRBV7-9 to TRBJ2-1; 8 positions match TRBD1. CDR1 SEHNR and CDR2 FQNEAQ come from the germline V gene (reference sequence). The CDR3 consists of 12 residues. Losses at the gene ends were 5 bases for V and 14 bases for J; bases not matched to a gene: 8. The chain's CDR3 is CASSPTTGVEFF. Written as DNA, the CDR3 is TGTGCCAGCAGCCCGACGACAGGGGTGGAGTTCTTC.

The J gene is TRBJ1-4, the V gene TRBV7-6; tentative D call: TRBD1 (5 bases). Germline CDR1 SGHVS, CDR2 FNYEAQ. Trimming took 10 bases from V and 3 from J, leaving 18 bases between them. The CDR3 contains 15 residues. The CDR3 spells CATARQAGPNEKLFF. The CDR3 DNA sequence: TGTGCCACCGCCCGACAAGCAGGGCCTAATGAAAAACTGTTTTTT. The whole variable domain, filled in from reference TRBV7-6 and TRBJ1-4, reads GAGVSQSPRYKVTKRGQDVALRCDPISGHVSLYWYRQALGQGPEFLTYFNYEAQQDKSGLPNDRFSAERPEGSISTLTIQRTEQRDSAMYRCATARQAGPNEKLFFGSGTQLSVL.

The chain recombines TRBV2 with TRBJ2-1, with D possibly TRBD1 on 6 matching bases. This CDR3 comprises 13 residues. V was cut by 7 bases and J by 4 bases, with 11 bases left in between. The germline V gene encodes CDR1 SNHLY and CDR2 FYNNEI. CDR3 DNA: TGTGCCAGCAAGGACAGATTTTACAATGAGCAGTTCTTC. Encoded protein: CASKDRFYNEQFF.

The chain couples TRBV6-1 to TRBJ1-5; no reliable D call. Germline V gives CDR1 MNHNS, CDR2 SASEGT. Trimming took 0 bases from V and 0 from J, leaving 12 bases between them. There are 17 residues in the CDR3. The CDR3 bases are TGTGCCAGCAGTGAAGCTCTGGGCATACCTAGCAATCAGCCCCAGCATTTT. This gives the protein CASSEALGIPSNQPQHF.

This chain joins TRBV30 and TRBJ1-3, with D maybe TRBD1 (6 bases). V gave up 3 bases and J gave up 2 bases, with 14 bases separating them. This CDR3 region has 15 residues. Germline V gene data show CDR1 as GTSNPN and CDR2 as SVGIG (reference sequence). This chain's CDR3 is CAWSQDSITGNTIYF. The CDR3 coding sequence is TGTGCCTGGAGCCAGGACAGCATTACTGGAAACACCATATATTTT.

In DNA form, the CDR3 reads TGTGCCAGCAGCCTGACAGGATACACTGAAGCTTTCTTT. This sequence encodes CASSLTGYTEAFF. The gene calls are TRBV6-4 and TRBJ1-1; D is possibly TRBD1 (6 bases). Trimming took 6 bases from V and 3 from J, leaving 11 bases between them. Germline V gives CDR1 MRHNA, CDR2 SNTAGT. The CDR3 is made up of 13 amino acids.

The rearrangement uses TRBV9 and TRBJ2-1; 7 bases agree with TRBD2. The germline gives CDR1 SGDLS, CDR2 YYNGEE. The CDR3 runs to 15 residues. J gave up 4 bases and V 0 bases, and 4 bases lay outside the gene matches. CDR3 sequence: CASSVGSGGYNEQFF. In DNA, the CDR3 is TGTGCCAGCAGCGTAGGGTCGGGAGGATACAATGAGCAGTTCTTC.

This sequence joins TRBV12-5 and TRBJ1-5; D unclear. CDR1 LGHNT and CDR2 FRNRAP come from the germline V gene. Trimming removed 3 bases from V and 0 bases from J, with 6 bases in between. CDR3 length: 14 amino acids. The CDR3: CASGLYSSNQPQHF. In nucleotides, the CDR3 is TGTGCTAGTGGTTTATACAGTAGCAATCAGCCCCAGCATTTT.

Comment on this clone: The junction does not match germline at one end; this may be a read error. This chain uses TRBV5-1 with TRBJ2-7; D is ambiguous. The CDR3 consists of 10 residues. Looked up from germline, CDR1 is SGHRS and CDR2 is YFSETQ. In DNA, the CDR3 is TGCGCCAGCAGCTTGGGTACCACCCGATTC. It yields the protein CASSLGTTRF.

This sequence joins TRBV9 and TRBJ2-5; maybe TRBD2 (6 bases). The CDR3 sequence is 13 residues long. Per the germline V gene, CDR1 is SGDLS and CDR2 is YYNGEE. Trimming took 6 bases from V and 0 from J, leaving 9 bases between them. The CDR3 spells CASNSGYQETQYF. CDR3 in DNA: TGTGCCAGCAACAGCGGGTACCAAGAGACCCAGTACTTC.

CDR3 sequence reads: CASSDSDGSYEQYF. Written as DNA, the CDR3 is TGTGCCAGTAGCGACTCCGACGGCTCCTACGAGCAGTACTTC. The V and J genes are TRBV19 and TRBJ2-7; no clear D. This CDR3 has 14 amino acids. Trimming took off 6 bases at V and 0 bases at J, with 12 bases between the two ends. Germline-derived CDR1 and CDR2 are LNHDA and SQIVND (reference sequence).

This chain joins TRBV28 and TRBJ2-1, with TRBD1 matching over 9 bases. Germline assignment: CDR1 MDHEN and CDR2 SYDVKM. CDR3 size: 15 residues. V lost 6 bases and J lost 6; bases outside the gene matches: 9. CDR3 nucleotide sequence: TGTGCCAGCAGGATTGGGGGGACAGGGATCAATGAGCAGTTCTTC. This sequence encodes CASRIGGTGINEQFF. Together with reference TRBV28 and TRBJ2-1, the CDR3 gives the full variable domain: DVKVTQSSRYLVKRTGEKVFLECVQDMDHENMFWYRQDPGLGLRLIYFSYDVKMKEKGDIPEGYSVSREKKERFSLILESASTNQTSMYLCASRIGGTGINEQFFGPGTRLTVL.

V is TRBV9 and J is TRBJ1-1; D may be TRBD1 (6 bases). The germline V gene has CDR1 SGDLS and CDR2 YYNGEE. Trimming removed 3 bases from V and 5 bases from J, with 14 bases in between. The CDR3 runs 14 residues. As DNA, the CDR3 is TGTGCCAGCAGCGGGGGACAAATAGGGACTGAAGCTTTCTTT. Its protein is CASSGGQIGTEAFF.

This clone has a handful of counts. The chain has TRBV6-6 and TRBJ2-1; D possibly corresponds to TRBD2 (7 bases). The V and J ends lost 7 bases and 5 bases respectively, with 15 bases between them. Looked up from germline, CDR1 is MNHNY and CDR2 is SVGAGI (reference sequence). This CDR3 comprises 14 residues. The CDR3: CASMGGPPNNEQFF. The CDR3 DNA reads TGTGCCAGCATGGGGGGGCCACCAAACAATGAGCAGTTCTTC.

Only a few counts were recorded for this clone. The genes are TRBV23-1 and TRBJ1-6; unclear D gene. TRBV23-1 is sorted into the ORF group, with uncertain function. The CDR3 totals 12 residues. V gave up 3 bases and J gave up 8 bases, with 5 bases separating them. The CDR3 loop is CASSHPHSPLHF. In DNA, the CDR3 is TGCGCCAGCAGTCACCCCCATTCACCCCTCCACTTT.

The rearrangement links TRBV4-2 to TRBJ2-2; a possible D gene is TRBD2 (7 bases). Trimming pared 2 bases from V and 5 bases from J, leaving 27 bases between. Germline loops: CDR1 LGHNA, CDR2 YNFKEQ. There are 20 residues in the CDR3. The CDR3 DNA is TGTGCCAGCAGCCAAAATCGTGCGGGGGCCTCGGTATTCCGAACCGGGGAGCTGTTTTTT. Amino acid sequence: CASSQNRAGASVFRTGELFF.

The chain uses TRBV6-4 and TRBJ2-1; D remains unclear. Germline V gives CDR1 MRHNA, CDR2 SNTAGT. Between the trimmed V and J ends, which lost 9 bases and 2 bases, there was a span of 14 bases. This CDR3 region has 14 residues. Written as DNA, the CDR3 is TGTGCCAGGCTCATCCCTGGCCCCTACAATGAGCAGTTCTTC. Its translation is CARLIPGPYNEQFF.

J is TRBJ2-7 and V is TRBV2; tentative D call: TRBD1 (6 bases). V was pared by 6 bases and J by 0 bases, with 12 bases between. CDR3 length: 14 residues. CDR1 is SNHLY, CDR2 FYNNEI, per germline. CDR3: CASSQGPYSYEQYF. DNA for the CDR3: TGTGCCAGCAGCCAGGGGCCCTACTCCTACGAGCAGTACTTC.

The chain carries TRBV7-3 and TRBJ2-1; TRBD1 aligns across 8 bases. The germline CDR1 and CDR2 sequences are SGHTA and FQGTGA. The CDR3 spans 15 residues. V lost 5 bases and J lost 8; bases outside the gene matches: 11. CDR3 region: CASSPQGVPYDEQFF. The CDR3 coding sequence is TGTGCCAGCAGCCCACAGGGGGTGCCTTACGATGAGCAGTTCTTC.